This T cell receptor (beta chain) was sequenced in a study of OX40 agonist ivuxolimab in advanced cancers. Study-level results: On average, CD8+ T cells had more expanded clones than CD4+.

This CDR3 has 17 amino acids. TCRdb's table, derived via immunoSEQ multiplex PCR, lists solely in-frame clones and lacks some. The repertoire consists of over 35,000 clones, with 80% to 90% occurring once and the leading ten covering about 16%. This clone was found once. Its antigen remains unknown. The sequence derives from an adult with an advanced solid tumor such as melanoma, head and neck, liver or kidney cancer. Source: CD4+ or CD8+ T cells sorted from blood, taken in a trial of the OX40 agonist ivuxolimab. The rearrangement joins TRBV12-2 to TRBJ2-3; TRBD2 is the table's D call and was not checked against the DNA. TRBV12-2 is termed a pseudogene. The DNA of the CDR3 is TGTGCAAGTCGCTTCCGGAGAGGCGGGAGGGCGGCAGATACGCAGTATTTT. Translation: CASRFRRGGRAADTQYF.